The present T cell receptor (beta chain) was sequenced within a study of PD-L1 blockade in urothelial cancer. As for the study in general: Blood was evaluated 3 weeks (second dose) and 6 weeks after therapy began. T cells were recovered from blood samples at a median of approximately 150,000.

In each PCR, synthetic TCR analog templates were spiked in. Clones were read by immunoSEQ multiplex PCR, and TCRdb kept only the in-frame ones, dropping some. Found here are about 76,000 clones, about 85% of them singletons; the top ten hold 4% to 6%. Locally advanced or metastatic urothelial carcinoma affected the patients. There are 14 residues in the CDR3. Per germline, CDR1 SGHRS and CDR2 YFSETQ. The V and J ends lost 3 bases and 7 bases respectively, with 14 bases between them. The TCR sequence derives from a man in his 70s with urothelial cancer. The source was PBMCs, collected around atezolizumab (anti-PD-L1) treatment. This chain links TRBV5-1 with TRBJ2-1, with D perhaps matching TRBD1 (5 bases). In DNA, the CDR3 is TGCGCCAGCAGCTCTGACAGCGTTCGAAATGAGCAGTTCTTC. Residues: CASSSDSVRNEQFF.